Following are 24 T cell receptor beta chains from one sample sequenced in a study of neurological immune-mediated disorders. This sample's time point: longitudinal time-point 3. TCRdb analysed the 5' RACE reads with MiXCR anew, one entry per CDR3 protein. In the table there are roughly 53,000 distinct CDR3 sequences, 7% to 10% of which are singletons. The sample comprised PBMCs. The receptors here all came from a woman between 40 and 50 years old in good health.

This clonotype was picked up many times. The chain uses TRBV5-1 and TRBJ2-2, with TRBD2 matching 9 bases. The CDR3 consists of 16 residues. CDR1 is SGHRS, CDR2 YFSETQ, per germline. V trimming: 1 base; J trimming: 7 bases; junction bases outside the gene matches: 8. CDR3 in DNA: TGCGCCAGCAGCTTGTTGCGGGAGGGCCCCGGCGGGGAGCTGTTTTTT. This gives the protein CASSLLREGPGGELFF.

In this sample, this clonotype turned up many times. The chain joins TRBV7-2 to TRBJ2-1; D remains unclear. The CDR3 is 12 amino acids. V gave up 0 bases and J gave up 12 bases, with 9 bases separating them. Germline assignment: CDR1 SGHTA and CDR2 FQGNSA. The CDR3 is CASSLAIGGQFF. DNA for the CDR3: TGTGCCAGCAGCTTAGCAATAGGTGGGCAGTTCTTC.

This clonotype was picked up many times. The genes are TRBV4-2 and TRBJ2-3; 14 bases fit TRBD2. In germline, CDR1 is LGHNA, CDR2 YNFKEQ. This CDR3 contains 17 residues. V was pared by 2 bases and J by 1 base, with 2 bases of the junction left unmatched. CDR3 sequence (DNA): TGTGCCAGCAGCCAATCGACTAGCGGGGGGGGCACAGATACGCAGTATTTT. Translated, it gives CASSQSTSGGGTDTQYF.

This clonotype was recorded at least ten times. The chain has TRBV7-6 and TRBJ2-7, with 8 bases aligning to TRBD1. The V segment lost 5 bases and the J segment 2 bases; nucleotides outside the gene matches: 5. Germline loops: CDR1 SGHVS, CDR2 FNYEAQ. The CDR3 contains 14 residues. This CDR3 is CASSRDRQAYEQYF. CDR3 sequence (DNA): TGTGCCAGCAGCCGGGACAGGCAGGCCTACGAGCAGTACTTC.

This clonotype was seen many times. The rearrangement links TRBV5-1 to TRBJ2-4; no firm D call. CDR1 and CDR2 (germline): SGHRS, YFSETQ. This CDR3 has 19 residues. V was clipped by 2 bases and J by 0 bases, with 21 bases between them. CDR3 residues: CASSFAANTGQLAKNIQYF. CDR3 DNA sequence: TGCGCCAGCAGCTTCGCCGCAAATACCGGGCAGCTAGCCAAAAACATTCAGTACTTC.

This clonotype was recorded at least ten times. The CDR3 DNA is TGCAGTGCTAGGCGCAGGGGGCTAGAGACCCAGTACTTC. This translates into CSARRRGLETQYF. The gene calls are TRBV20-1 and TRBJ2-5, with TRBD1 matching over 8 bases. Germline V lookup: CDR1 DFQATT, CDR2 SNEGSKA (reference sequence). This CDR3 is built from 13 residues. V trimming: 3 bases; J trimming: 4 bases; junction bases outside the gene matches: 4.

This clonotype was recorded at least ten times. V is TRBV20-1 and J is TRBJ2-5; D is unresolved. CDR3 length: 15 residues. With 0 bases removed from V and 4 bases from J, the gap between germline ends came to 15 bases. Germline values: CDR1 DFQATT, CDR2 SNEGSKA (reference sequence). The CDR3 spells CSARDFGSSGETQYF. In DNA form, the CDR3 reads TGCAGTGCTAGAGATTTTGGATCATCGGGAGAGACCCAGTACTTC.

There are many counts of this clonotype. This chain connects TRBV4-3 to TRBJ2-5; 8 bases align to TRBD1. The junction had 2 bases not matched to a gene; V was cut back by 2 bases and J by 0 bases. From germline, CDR1 is LGHNA and CDR2 YSLEER. This CDR3 spans 15 amino acids. CDR3 sequence: CASSQRQGNQETQYF. In DNA, the CDR3 is TGCGCCAGCAGCCAAAGACAGGGGAACCAAGAGACCCAGTACTTC.

This clonotype appeared many times. This sequence joins TRBV9 and TRBJ1-2; D is possibly TRBD1 (5 bases). The CDR3 is made up of 15 amino acids. The V end was cut by 4 bases, the J end by 1 base, with 14 bases between. Germline-derived CDR1 and CDR2 are SGDLS and YYNGEE. CDR3 amino acids: CASSPQTAINYGYTF. As DNA, the CDR3 is TGTGCCAGCAGCCCTCAGACAGCGATTAACTATGGCTACACCTTC. Based on the CDR3 plus reference TRBV9 and TRBJ1-2, the full variable domain is DSGVTQTPKHLITATGQRVTLRCSPRSGDLSVYWYQQSLDQGLQFLIQYYNGEERAKGNILERFSAQQFPDLHSELNLSSLELGDSALYFCASSPQTAINYGYTFGSGTRLTVV.

This clonotype has ten or more counts. The J gene is TRBJ1-1, the V gene TRBV6-6; tentatively, D is TRBD1 (6 bases). Germline values: CDR1 MNHNY, CDR2 SVGAGI (reference sequence). This CDR3 has 15 residues. V was trimmed by 4 bases and J by 1 base, leaving 13 bases between them. CDR3 protein: CASSSTDRSNTEAFF. Written as DNA, the CDR3 is TGTGCCAGCAGTTCCACGGACAGATCGAACACTGAAGCTTTCTTT.

This clonotype was seen more than once but under ten times. The chain employs TRBV19 and TRBJ2-1; 9 bases agree with TRBD1. CDR1 is LNHDA and CDR2 is SQIVND in the germline V gene (reference sequence). The CDR3 spans 14 residues. Trimming removed 4 bases from V and 8 bases from J; junction bases left unmatched: 6. The CDR3 nucleotides read TGTGCCAGTAGTAGGACAGGGGTGGAGGATGAGCAGTTCTTC. Encoded protein: CASSRTGVEDEQFF. The variable domain in full, with the rest retrieved from reference TRBV19 and TRBJ2-1, is DGGITQSPKYLFRKEGQNVTLSCEQNLNHDAMYWYRQDPGQGLRLIYYSQIVNDFQKGDIAEGYSVSREKKESFPLTVTSAQKNPTAFYLCASSRTGVEDEQFFGPGTRLTVL.

This clonotype appeared many times. The rearrangement links TRBV20-1 to TRBJ2-1, with D maybe TRBD1 (7 bases). V lost 3 bases, J lost 6 bases, and 12 bases lay in between. Germline V CDR1 and CDR2: DFQATT, SNEGSKA (reference sequence). The CDR3 length is 13 residues. The CDR3 region has the DNA TGCAGTGCTAGGAGTCAGGGGGGCAATGAGCAGTTCTTC. Residues: CSARSQGGNEQFF.

In its sample, this clonotype is medium-sized. This rearrangement joins TRBV3-1 to TRBJ1-2; 8 bases match TRBD1. The CDR3 consists of 16 residues. CDR1 is LGHDT, CDR2 YNNKEL, per germline (reference sequence). After removal of 1 base from V and 4 bases from J, the junction contained 8 bases not matched to a gene. The CDR3 protein is CASSQGSAGGGYGYTF. The CDR3 coding sequence is TGTGCCAGCAGCCAAGGATCGGCAGGGGGCGGCTATGGCTACACCTTC.

The rearrangement uses TRBV12-3 or TRBV12-4 and TRBJ2-3; D not certain. The V end was cut by 3 bases, the J end by 0 bases, with 10 bases between. The CDR3 consists of 15 residues. The CDR3 DNA reads TGTGCCAGCAGTTTCCCCGCACAAAGCACAGATACGCAGTATTTT. This gives the protein CASSFPAQSTDTQYF.

The chain carries TRBV5-1 and TRBJ2-7; D uncertain. The germline gives CDR1 SGHRS, CDR2 YFSETQ. Trimming left V 0 bases short and J 0 bases short, with 4 bases between. This CDR3 region has 13 residues. CDR3 sequence reads: CASSLVTSYEQYF. DNA of the CDR3: TGCGCCAGCAGCTTGGTCACCTCCTACGAGCAGTACTTC.

This clonotype occurred many times. The chain links TRBV10-3 to TRBJ2-7; no reliable D call. The CDR3 extends over 14 amino acids. Looked up from germline, CDR1 is ENHRY and CDR2 is SYGVKD. V was pared by 6 bases and J by 4 bases, with 16 bases between. The CDR3 region has the DNA TGTGCCATCAGGGTGGGCCTAGACGGATACGAGCAGTACTTC. Protein product: CAIRVGLDGYEQYF.

A note on this clonotype: Possible read error: a much larger clone is one base away. The chain links TRBV29-1 to TRBJ2-7; D ambiguous. The germline V gene has CDR1 SQVTM and CDR2 ANQGSEA. This CDR3 has 13 amino acids. Trimming removed 4 bases at V and 3 bases at J, with 13 bases between. The CDR3 loop is CSVGWAVYYEQYF. In DNA, the CDR3 is TGCAGCGTTGGGTGGGCAGTTTACTACGAGCAGTACTTC.

This clonotype was seen at least ten times. The chain combines TRBV10-2 with TRBJ2-3, with TRBD2 identical over 9 bases. From germline, CDR1 is WSHSY and CDR2 SAAADI. Losses at the gene ends were 2 bases for V and 2 bases for J; bases not matched to a gene: 5. The length of the CDR3 is 16 residues. The CDR3 bases are TGCGCCAGCAGTGAGGAGCGGGGGGTCCACACAGATACGCAGTATTTT. Translation: CASSEERGVHTDTQYF.

This clonotype was detected many times. The chain carries TRBV20-1 and TRBJ2-2; 12 bases align to TRBD1. V dropped 5 bases and J dropped 6; count of bases not matched to a gene: 7. CDR1 DFQATT and CDR2 SNEGSKA come from the germline V gene (reference sequence). CDR3 length: 15 residues. CDR3 coding DNA: TGCAGTGCTCTCCAGGGACAGGGGGCGTCCGGGGAGCTGTTTTTT. It specifies CSALQGQGASGELFF.

This clonotype was picked up many times. The chain recombines TRBV4-3 with TRBJ2-1; 12 bases line up with TRBD2. The CDR3 consists of 20 residues. The germline CDR1 and CDR2 sequences are LGHNA and YSLEER. Trimming removed 0 bases from V and 1 base from J; junction bases left unmatched: 10. This CDR3 reads CASSQDLLLAGGPSYNEQFF. CDR3 nucleotide sequence: TGCGCCAGCAGCCAAGATCTCCTGCTAGCGGGGGGGCCGTCCTACAATGAGCAGTTCTTC.

This clonotype was seen ten or more times. The chain carries TRBV7-3 and TRBJ1-5; tentative D call: TRBD1 (6 bases). This CDR3 has 13 amino acids. Looked up from germline, CDR1 is SGHTA and CDR2 is FQGTGA. Trimming pared 5 bases from V and 4 bases from J, leaving 9 bases between. The CDR3 sequence: CASSLDRNQPQHF. CDR3 nucleotides: TGTGCCAGCAGCCTCGACAGGAATCAGCCCCAGCATTTT.

This clonotype came up many times. J is TRBJ2-3 and V is TRBV2, with D perhaps matching TRBD2 (6 bases). Germline V gene lookup returns CDR1 SNHLY and CDR2 FYNNEI. Between the trimmed V and J ends, which lost 8 bases and 2 bases, there was a span of 14 bases. The length of the CDR3 is 14 residues. The CDR3 DNA reads as TGTGCCAGCGGGGACGGGAGATTCACAGATACGCAGTATTTT. Residues: CASGDGRFTDTQYF.

This clonotype came up many times. V usage is TRBV4-2 and J usage is TRBJ2-2, with 9 bases lining up with TRBD1. V shed 4 bases and J 7 bases; nucleotides not matched to a gene: 10. The CDR3 is made up of 16 amino acids. Germline CDR1 LGHNA, CDR2 YNFKEQ. CDR3 DNA sequence: TGTGCCAGCAGCCCCGTGGGACAGGGAAATCACGGGGAGCTGTTTTTT. Translating it yields CASSPVGQGNHGELFF.

This clonotype has at least ten counts. The chain carries TRBV11-2 and TRBJ2-7, with 7 bases that match TRBD2. This CDR3 is built from 14 residues. In germline, CDR1 is SGHAT, CDR2 FQNNGV. The trim removed 0 bases at V and 6 bases at J, leaving 5 bases unmatched. CDR3 sequence (DNA): TGTGCCAGCAGCTTAGATGGCGGGGGAGGCGAGCAGTACTTC. As protein: CASSLDGGGGEQYF.